The present entry profiles one T cell receptor (delta chain) with its context. No antigen is known for it. TCRdb lists the protein of a much larger clone for this DNA, which differs at residue 14, so this is likely a read error; the protein given here is translated from the DNA itself. For bulk TCR repertoire analysis, Vgamma9/Vdelta2+ and Vdelta2-negative gammadelta T cell populations were flow-sorted out of peripheral blood mononuclear cells. This sample stems from a study of γδ T cells in repeated Plasmodium falciparum infection (dated by TCRdb to the early 2020s). About the full investigation: Malian children exposed to intense seasonal malaria transmission were enrolled in the natural-infection arm and compared with Australian children matched for age and gender. Malian gammadelta TCR repertoires were analysed cross-sectionally during no-transmission periods and longitudinally across acute febrile malaria episodes. Four controlled human malaria infections were administered to about five malaria-naive U.S. adults over around 620 days by bites from P. falciparum NF54-infected Anopheles stephensi mosquitoes. Using both natural infection in Mali and controlled human malaria infection, the study looked at the way repeated Plasmodium falciparum infection shapes the human gammadelta T cell repertoire. Samples from controlled-infection subjects were taken at baseline, just before selected infections, and 21 days after each infection.

Receptor amplification or capture employed multiplex PCR. The run used an Illumina MiSeq. From each sorted gammadelta T cell sample, both TCR gamma (TRG) and TCR delta (TRD) chains were sequenced. On the authors' methods: Repertoire analyses included clonotype tree plots, accumulated frequency of the top 20 clonotypes, diversity index (DI) and D75 metrics. Identical DNA sequences were merged into single rows after TCRdb reprocessed the public reads with CATT. The V and J calls, along with clone size, are taken from TCRdb and not from the paper's own processing. Present in this sample are 90,000 or so delta-chain clones, 0.9% to 1% of which were seen just once. The ten largest clones capture approximately 10% of the sample. Via the germline V gene, CDR1 is GEAIGNYY and CDR2 EKD. Here V drops 0 bases and J drops 4 bases, and the junction holds 13 bases not matched to any gene. Inclusive of the bounding cysteine and phenylalanine, the CDR3 is 19 residues long. CDR3 DNA is the only sequence kept; it has 57 bases, read in frame from the first base.

Study-wide conclusions, independent of this receptor: Vdelta2-negative gammadelta TCR repertoires from Malian children appeared more clonally expanded, less diverse and less shared than those of Australian children. Vgamma9/Vdelta2+ TCR repertoires showed a highly stable polyclonal repertoire over time and infection, with many inter-individual overlapping TCRgamma sequences. Analysis of inter-individual variability in gammadelta T cell responses was limited by the small size of the controlled-infection cohort. In Vdelta2-negative, largely Vdelta1+, gammadelta TCR repertoires, repeated controlled infections appeared to drive waves of new clonotype selection. The Malian cohort came from a small rural village of predominantly one ethnic group, limiting generalizability.

This TCR was sampled from a pool of human donors (malaria-infected and uninfected, not separated). Sequencing was carried out using gamma-delta T cells from blood. Here the chain combines TRDV2 and TRDJ1; TRDD3 agrees with 13 junctional bases. Here the J gene was assigned by germline matching of the DNA, as TCRdb has none. The CDR3 here reads CACDTLLLGDTGSIDKLIF. The nucleotides read TGTGCCTGTGACACCCTACTACTGGGGGATACGGGTTCCATCGATAAACTCATCTTT.